The 23 T cell receptor beta chains below come from one sample, sequenced in a study of CD8 T cell repertoires and HIV-1 epitope variants. Assay used: immunoSEQ multiplex PCR; TCRdb lists only in-frame clones, some missing. The sample carries 4,000 to 5,500 clones, 65% to 70% recorded once. These TCRs are of unknown antigen specificity. Sequenced sample: cultured CD8+ T cells derived from PBMCs. These TCRs come from a male donor with HIV.

This clone has just a few counts. This rearrangement joins TRBV5-5 to TRBJ2-7; TRBD2 might be the D (6 bases). CDR1 is SGHKS and CDR2 is YYEKEE in the germline V gene (reference sequence). Trimming left V 4 bases short and J 1 base short, with 15 bases between. The CDR3 covers 15 residues. CDR3 sequence: CASSPLFGGSYEQYF. DNA of the CDR3: TGTGCCAGCAGCCCGCTCTTTGGGGGGTCCTACGAGCAGTACTTC. The variable domain in full, completed from reference TRBV5-5 and TRBJ2-7, reads DAGVTQSPTHLIKTRGQQVTLRCSPISGHKSVSWYQQVLGQGPQFIFQYYEKEERGRGNFPDRFSARQFPNYSSELNVNALLLGDSALYLCASSPLFGGSYEQYFGPGTRLTVT.

The chain has TRBV7-9 and TRBJ1-2; maybe TRBD1 (5 bases). Germline V gene data show CDR1 as SEHNR and CDR2 as FQNEAQ (reference sequence). Trimming took 5 bases from V and 2 from J, leaving 12 bases between them. The CDR3 contains 14 residues. The CDR3 DNA follows: TGTGCCAGCAGCCCCGCCGGGGGGAACTATGGCTACACCTTC. Translating gives CASSPAGGNYGYTF.

V is TRBV29-1 and J is TRBJ1-2; possibly TRBD1 for D (6 bases). CDR1 and CDR2 (germline): SQVTM, ANQGSEA. Deletions cut 4 bases from V and 3 bases from J, with 6 bases between. The CDR3 length is 11 residues. As DNA, the CDR3 is TGCAGCGTTGGACAGGACTATGGCTACACCTTC. As protein: CSVGQDYGYTF.

This rearrangement joins TRBV28 to TRBJ1-2; 7 nucleotides align to TRBD1. V shed 5 bases, J shed 7 bases, and the junction held 10 bases outside the gene matches. CDR1 is MDHEN and CDR2 is SYDVKM in the germline V gene. CDR3 length: 14 amino acids. The CDR3 loop is CASSPDRFAVGYTF. Here the CDR3 DNA reads TGTGCCAGCAGTCCGGACAGGTTTGCCGTTGGCTACACCTTC.

This clone was recorded only once. Written as DNA, the CDR3 is TGTGCCAGCAGTTTACTGCAGGGAAACACCATATATTTT. This translates into CASSLLQGNTIYF. V is TRBV28 and J is TRBJ1-3; no definite D call. Germline CDR1 reads MDHEN; CDR2 reads SYDVKM. The CDR3 is 13 residues long. Trimming shortened V by 2 bases and J by 4 bases, and 6 bases separated the two germline ends.

The chain links TRBV7-2 to TRBJ2-2; the D is unclear. V lost 1 base and J lost 8, with 5 bases in between. Germline CDR1 is SGHTA and CDR2 is FQGNSA. The CDR3 spans 12 residues. The CDR3 is CASSLGDGELFF. DNA for the CDR3: TGTGCCAGCAGCTTAGGGGATGGGGAGCTGTTTTTT. Combining the CDR3 with reference TRBV7-2 and TRBJ2-2 gives the whole variable domain GAGVSQSPSNKVTEKGKDVELRCDPISGHTALYWYRQSLGQGLEFLIYFQGNSAPDKSGLPSDRFSAERTGGSVSTLTIQRTQQEDSAVYLCASSLGDGELFFGEGSRLTVL.

This clone was counted between two and nine times. The gene calls are TRBV28 and TRBJ2-7, with 7 bases identical to TRBD1. The CDR3 length is 17 residues. CDR1 MDHEN and CDR2 SYDVKM come from the germline V gene. Germline trimming cut 4 bases from V and 0 bases from J; bases unmatched to any gene: 12. The CDR3 loop is CASSSPGGRGPSYEQYF. The CDR3 bases are TGTGCCAGCAGTTCACCAGGGGGTAGAGGACCCTCCTACGAGCAGTACTTC.

The rearrangement links TRBV6-5 to TRBJ2-1; 8 positions match TRBD2. Germline V lookup: CDR1 MNHEY, CDR2 SVGAGI. The CDR3 extends over 12 amino acids. The V segment lost 6 bases and the J segment 12 bases; nucleotides outside the gene matches: 7. The CDR3 DNA reads TGTGCCAGCAGAGAGCGGGAGCTCGGGCAGTTCTTC. Its protein product is CASRERELGQFF.

By share of the sample, this clone is hyperexpanded (1% or more). The rearrangement uses TRBV27 and TRBJ2-7; D gene uncertain. Looked up from germline, CDR1 is MNHEY and CDR2 is SMNVEV (reference sequence). Trimming pared 4 bases from V and 2 bases from J, leaving 12 bases between. The CDR3 consists of 14 residues. The CDR3 nucleotides are TGTGCCAGCAGTTCAGATGTCTCGGCCTACGAGCAGTACTTC. The encoded protein is CASSSDVSAYEQYF.

The sample holds one count of this clone. The CDR3 DNA reads as TGCGCCAGCAACCCGGGACTAGCGGGACTCTCGGGGACGCAGTATTTT. The encoded protein is CASNPGLAGLSGTQYF. The chain combines TRBV10-2 with TRBJ2-3; 13 bases align to TRBD2. CDR1 is WSHSY, CDR2 SAAADI, per germline. The CDR3 extends over 16 amino acids. After removal of 7 bases from V and 9 bases from J, the junction contained 13 bases not matched to a gene.

The chain recombines TRBV10-3 with TRBJ2-7, with 7 bases matching TRBD1. The CDR3 consists of 17 residues. Germline V gives CDR1 ENHRY, CDR2 SYGVKD. The V gene end was trimmed by 5 bases and the J gene end by 2 bases; junction bases not matched to a gene: 15. CDR3 sequence: CAISPARTGRPTYEQYF. The CDR3 coding sequence is TGTGCCATCAGTCCCGCGCGGACAGGCAGACCTACCTACGAGCAGTACTTC.

This rearrangement joins TRBV19 to TRBJ1-1, with TRBD1 identical over 8 bases. The V segment lost 11 bases and the J segment 11 bases; nucleotides outside the gene matches: 10. This CDR3 is 11 amino acids long. Germline CDR1 is LNHDA and CDR2 is SQIVND (reference sequence). CDR3 region: CAFSGGAGAFF. For the CDR3, the DNA is TGTGCCTTCTCAGGGGGCGCGGGGGCTTTCTTT.

V and J are TRBV5-6 and TRBJ2-4; TRBD1 matches at 8 bases. Germline values: CDR1 SGHDT, CDR2 YYEEEE. The V segment lost 3 bases and the J segment 3 bases; nucleotides outside the gene matches: 11. The CDR3 is made up of 17 amino acids. The CDR3 DNA is TGTGCCAGCAGCTGGATTACAGGGGGTCAAGACAAAAACATTCAGTACTTC. Protein sequence: CASSWITGGQDKNIQYF.

In this sample, this clone turned up a few times. The genes are TRBV21-1 and TRBJ2-7; the table gives TRBD1 as D, unverified against the DNA. TRBV21-1 is labeled a pseudogene. The CDR3 totals 19 residues. DNA of the CDR3: TGTGCCAGCAGCAAAGAGGAAGGGGATTGTGGAGATACATCCTACGAGCAGTACTTC. It codes for CASSKEEGDCGDTSYEQYF.

The chain employs TRBV5-8 and TRBJ1-4; maybe TRBD1 (6 bases). The CDR3 contains 14 residues. CDR1 and CDR2 (germline): SGHTS, YDEGEE. Trimming left V 0 bases short and J 6 bases short, with 9 bases between. CDR3 DNA sequence: TGTGCCAGCAGCTTGGACAGGGTATATGAAAAACTGTTTTTT. This sequence encodes CASSLDRVYEKLFF.

The chain couples TRBV7-9 to TRBJ2-1, with D hard to call. Trimming pared 2 bases from V and 0 bases from J, leaving 8 bases between. Germline assignment: CDR1 SEHNR and CDR2 FQNEAQ (reference sequence). This CDR3 region has 15 residues. CDR3: CASSLRLDSYNEQFF. The CDR3 DNA reads as TGTGCCAGCAGCTTAAGACTGGACTCCTACAATGAGCAGTTCTTC.

The CDR3 coding sequence is TGTGCCAGCAGGTCCCGGGGGGACCGGGGTGAGCAGTTCTTC. Its translation: CASRSRGDRGEQFF. The J gene is TRBJ2-1, the V gene TRBV13, with 7 bases identical to TRBD2. Germline CDR1 PRHDT, CDR2 FYEKMQ (reference sequence). There are 14 residues in the CDR3. With V trimmed by 6 bases and J by 9 bases, 11 bases remained unmatched.

The chain recombines TRBV19 with TRBJ1-1; D may be TRBD1 (5 bases). From germline, CDR1 is LNHDA and CDR2 SQIVND (reference sequence). The CDR3 length is 16 residues. The V and J ends lost 5 bases and 5 bases respectively, with 21 bases between them. The CDR3 sequence: CASSRGTRRGSTEAFF. CDR3 sequence (DNA): TGTGCCAGTAGTCGCGGGACTAGGAGGGGAAGTACTGAAGCTTTCTTT.

This clone appeared a few times. The chain employs TRBV5-1 and TRBJ2-7; D is ambiguous. Germline CDR1 is SGHRS and CDR2 is YFSETQ. The CDR3 is 15 amino acids. Trimming shortened V by 3 bases and J by 2 bases, and 15 bases separated the two germline ends. The CDR3 DNA reads TGCGCCAGCAGCTGGGATCCTTCCGAAGCCTACGAGCAGTACTTC. Translation: CASSWDPSEAYEQYF.

This chain joins TRBV30 and TRBJ2-3, with D perhaps assigned TRBD1 or TRBD2 (6 bases each). The CDR3 runs to 13 residues. The germline CDR1 and CDR2 sequences are GTSNPN and SVGIG (reference sequence). The V gene lost 5 bases and the J gene lost 2 bases, with 11 bases spanning the gap. CDR3 DNA sequence: TGTGCCTGGCACAGGGAGGACACAGATACGCAGTATTTT. It codes for CAWHREDTDTQYF.

In this sample, this clone turned up once. The rearrangement joins TRBV28 to TRBJ2-7; TRBD1 or TRBD2 may be the D gene (7 bases each). The CDR3 runs 14 residues. CDR1 is MDHEN and CDR2 is SYDVKM in the germline V gene. V lost 6 bases and J 0 bases, leaving 12 bases between the germline ends. Written as DNA, the CDR3 is TGTGCCAGCAGCCCAGGGGGGGACTCCTACGAGCAGTACTTC. Protein sequence: CASSPGGDSYEQYF.

This chain joins TRBV25-1 and TRBJ1-1, with D tentatively TRBD1 (5 bases). Germline V lookup: CDR1 MGHDK, CDR2 SYGVNS. The CDR3 covers 15 residues. Trimming took 0 bases from V and 0 from J, leaving 8 bases between them. DNA of the CDR3: TGTGCCAGCAGTGAATATGAGGACATGAACACTGAAGCTTTCTTT. The encoded protein is CASSEYEDMNTEAFF. The complete variable domain, with remaining parts taken from reference TRBV25-1 and TRBJ1-1, reads EADIYQTPRYLVIGTGKKITLECSQTMGHDKMYWYQQDPGMELHLIHYSYGVNSTEKGDLSSESTVSRIRTEHFPLTLESARPSHTSQYLCASSEYEDMNTEAFFGQGTRLTVV.

The J gene is TRBJ2-5, the V gene TRBV4-1; 9 nucleotides line up with TRBD2. The DNA end lines up better with TRBJ2-7; the J call may be wrong. Germline V gene data show CDR1 as MGHRA and CDR2 as YSYEKL. CDR3 length: 15 amino acids. The chain's CDR3 is CASSQELAGPYEQYF. The CDR3 coding sequence is TGCGCCAGCAGCCAAGAACTAGCGGGTCCCTACGAGCAGTACTTC.